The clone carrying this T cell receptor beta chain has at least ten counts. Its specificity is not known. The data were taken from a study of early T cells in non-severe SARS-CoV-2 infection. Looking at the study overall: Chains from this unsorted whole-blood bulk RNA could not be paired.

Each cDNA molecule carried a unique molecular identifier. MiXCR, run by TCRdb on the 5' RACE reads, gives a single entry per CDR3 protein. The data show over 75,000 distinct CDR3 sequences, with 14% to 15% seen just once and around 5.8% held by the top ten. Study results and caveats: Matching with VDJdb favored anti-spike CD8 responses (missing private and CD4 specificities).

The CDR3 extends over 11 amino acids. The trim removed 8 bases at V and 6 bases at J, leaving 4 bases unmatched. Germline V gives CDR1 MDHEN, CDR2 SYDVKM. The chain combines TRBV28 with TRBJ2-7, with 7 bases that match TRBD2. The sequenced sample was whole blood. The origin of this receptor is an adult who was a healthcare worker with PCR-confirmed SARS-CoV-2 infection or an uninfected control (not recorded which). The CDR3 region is CASGREGEQYF. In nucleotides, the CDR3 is TGTGCCAGCGGGAGGGAGGGCGAGCAGTACTTC.